One and the same sample provided the 30 T cell receptor beta chains below, sequenced in a study of cytotoxic CD8 clonotypes in ibrutinib-treated CLL. Measured with immunoSEQ multiplex PCR; TCRdb has only the in-frame clones, and not every one. The sample consists of 150,000 or so clones, 84% of them appearing once. The sample here was PBMCs, taken after 24 months of ibrutinib treatment. Source of these receptors: a human donor with chronic lymphocytic leukemia.

This chain links TRBV10-3 with TRBJ1-1; D gene unclear. Between the trimmed V and J ends, which lost 0 bases and 7 bases, there was a span of 6 bases. The CDR3 extends over 12 amino acids. Looked up from germline, CDR1 is ENHRY and CDR2 is SYGVKD. The CDR3 nucleotides are TGTGCCATCAGTGAGTCGGCAGTTGAAGCTTTCTTT. Its translation is CAISESAVEAFF.

In DNA, the CDR3 is TGTGCCAGCAGTATAAGCGGGAGTCCCTACGAGCAGTACTTC. The encoded protein is CASSISGSPYEQYF. This chain joins TRBV27 and TRBJ2-7; TRBD2 agrees at 8 bases. The CDR3 runs 14 residues. Germline CDR1 is MNHEY and CDR2 is SMNVEV (reference sequence). J gave up 2 bases and V 5 bases, and 5 bases lay outside the gene matches.

The rearrangement joins TRBV4-2 to TRBJ1-2; perhaps TRBD1 as D (5 bases). The CDR3 loop spans 16 amino acids. Germline V gene lookup returns CDR1 LGHNA and CDR2 YNFKEQ. Trimming shortened V by 1 base and J by 4 bases, and 16 bases separated the two germline ends. The CDR3 reads CASSQVGTGGAYGYTF. The CDR3 DNA reads as TGTGCCAGCAGCCAAGTCGGTACCGGGGGTGCCTATGGCTACACCTTC.

This clone was counted a single time. This chain joins TRBV5-5 and TRBJ1-2; 7 bases are a match to TRBD1. V shed 3 bases, J shed 4 bases, and the junction held 9 bases outside the gene matches. In germline, CDR1 is SGHKS, CDR2 YYEKEE (reference sequence). The CDR3 runs 15 residues. DNA for the CDR3: TGTGCCAGCAGCTCCGCCGACAGGGTGGGCTATGGCTACACCTTC. Amino acids: CASSSADRVGYGYTF. The full variable domain, completed using reference TRBV5-5 and TRBJ1-2, is DAGVTQSPTHLIKTRGQQVTLRCSPISGHKSVSWYQQVLGQGPQFIFQYYEKEERGRGNFPDRFSARQFPNYSSELNVNALLLGDSALYLCASSSADRVGYGYTFGSGTRLTVV.

The chain couples TRBV14 to TRBJ1-1; D is undetermined. CDR1 is SGHDN and CDR2 is FVKESK in the germline V gene. V gave up 4 bases and J gave up 0 bases, with 9 bases separating them. The CDR3 sequence is 14 residues long. The CDR3 here is CASSPPGMNTEAFF. The CDR3 DNA reads TGTGCCAGCAGCCCACCCGGTATGAACACTGAAGCTTTCTTT. Full variable domain (rest looked up from reference TRBV14 and TRBJ1-1): EAGVTQFPSHSVIEKGQTVTLRCDPISGHDNLYWYRRVMGKEIKFLLHFVKESKQDESGMPNNRFLAERTGGTYSTLKVQPAELEDSGVYFCASSPPGMNTEAFFGQGTRLTVV.

The chain combines TRBV9 with TRBJ1-1; no clear D gene. Trimming stripped 0 bases from V and 1 base from J, with 7 bases between. The CDR3 is 14 residues long. Germline V gene sequence: CDR1 SGDLS, CDR2 YYNGEE. The CDR3 protein is CASSVDGRNTEAFF. The CDR3 coding sequence is TGTGCCAGCAGCGTAGATGGCAGGAACACTGAAGCTTTCTTT.

The V gene is TRBV6-5, the J gene TRBJ2-5; the match to TRBD2 covers 8 bases. Germline trimming cut 0 bases from V and 7 bases from J; bases unmatched to any gene: 4. CDR1 MNHEY and CDR2 SVGAGI come from the germline V gene. This CDR3 has 14 amino acids. The CDR3 is CASSYSTGGGTQYF. The CDR3 bases are TGTGCCAGCAGTTACTCGACGGGAGGGGGGACCCAGTACTTC.

CDR3 DNA: TGCAGCGTTGAGGGGCAGGCCCTCGACTATGGCTACACCTTC. It codes for CSVEGQALDYGYTF. This sequence joins TRBV29-1 and TRBJ1-2; a weak D match, TRBD1 (5 bases). Germline V gene data show CDR1 as SQVTM and CDR2 as ANQGSEA. Trimming left V 3 bases short and J 3 bases short, with 14 bases between. This CDR3 has 14 residues.

The rearrangement links TRBV5-1 to TRBJ2-5, with D tentatively TRBD1 (7 bases). This CDR3 has 15 amino acids. V lost 4 bases and J lost 5, with 18 bases in between. The germline V gene has CDR1 SGHRS and CDR2 YFSETQ. CDR3 loop: CASSPSTGAGETQYF. The DNA for the CDR3 is TGCGCCAGCAGCCCTTCCACAGGGGCGGGGGAGACCCAGTACTTC.

Note on this clone: The CDR3 does not end in the conserved phenylalanine or tryptophan, so this is likely a read error. This chain uses TRBV5-1 with TRBJ1-1; D gene unclear. Trimming took off 0 bases at V and 4 bases at J, with 13 bases between the two ends. The CDR3 is 15 amino acids. CDR1 is SGHRS, CDR2 YFSETQ, per germline. CDR3 sequence (DNA): TGCGCCAGCAGCTTGGGTGGAGGGCTTGGCACTGAAGCTTTCTCT. Its protein is CASSLGGGLGTEAFS.

The rearrangement links TRBV18 to TRBJ2-5, with TRBD2 matching over 7 bases. Trimming at V came to 11 bases and at J to 3 bases, leaving 9 bases not matched to a gene. CDR3 size: 13 residues. CDR1 KGHSH and CDR2 LQKENI come from the germline V gene. For the CDR3, the DNA is TGTGCCTCCTCGGGGGGTCGGGAAGAGACCCAGTACTTC. This sequence encodes CASSGGREETQYF.

The genes are TRBV6-5 and TRBJ1-5; D not resolved. The germline V gene has CDR1 MNHEY and CDR2 SVGAGI. With 8 bases removed from V and 4 bases from J, the gap between germline ends came to 9 bases. This CDR3 spans 12 amino acids. The CDR3 loop is CASSSFNQPQHF. The DNA for the CDR3 is TGTGCCAGCTCGTCCTTTAATCAGCCCCAGCATTTT.

V is TRBV11-2 and J is TRBJ2-1; 7 positions match TRBD1. The V and J ends lost 0 bases and 2 bases, in that order; junction bases with no gene match: 4. The CDR3 extends over 16 amino acids. Germline values: CDR1 SGHAT, CDR2 FQNNGV. The CDR3 coding sequence is TGTGCCAGCAGCTTAGAGTCCGGACAGGCCTACAATGAGCAGTTCTTC. This encodes CASSLESGQAYNEQFF.

CDR3 sequence reads: CAWIPLADTQYF. CDR3 bases: TGTGCCTGGATTCCCCTCGCGGATACGCAGTATTTT. The V and J genes are TRBV30 and TRBJ2-3; D is unresolved. The V and J ends lost 4 bases and 6 bases respectively, with 11 bases between them. The CDR3 is made up of 12 amino acids. Germline V gene data show CDR1 as GTSNPN and CDR2 as SVGIG (reference sequence).

This clone was observed a handful of times. The genes are TRBV21-1 and TRBJ2-7; the DNA was not used to check the table's D call, TRBD2. TRBV21-1 is assigned pseudogene status. This CDR3 comprises 18 residues. This CDR3 reads CASSKALTSGGPGYEQYF. DNA of the CDR3: TGTGCCAGCAGCAAAGCGCTGACTAGCGGGGGCCCCGGGTACGAGCAGTACTTC.

The chain joins TRBV4-1 to TRBJ1-1, with 8 bases that match TRBD1. Germline lookup yields CDR1 MGHRA and CDR2 YSYEKL. The CDR3 spans 14 residues. The ends lost 3 bases at V and 7 bases at J; junction bases unmatched: 7. CDR3 bases: TGCGCCAGCAGCCAGGATGGACAGGGCGGTGAAGCTTTCTTT. Encoded protein: CASSQDGQGGEAFF.

V and J are TRBV30 and TRBJ1-1, with 11 bases fitting TRBD1. The CDR3 runs 15 residues. Germline V gene lookup returns CDR1 GTSNPN and CDR2 SVGIG (reference sequence). The V gene end was trimmed by 6 bases and the J gene end by 6 bases; junction bases not matched to a gene: 12. The CDR3, as DNA: TGTGCCTGCGGACCCCCGGGACAGGGGGGGGCTGAAGCTTTCTTT. It translates to CACGPPGQGGAEAFF.

This clone was picked up one time. The rearrangement uses TRBV7-8 and TRBJ1-1; D is unclear. Trimming took off 5 bases at V and 6 bases at J, with 13 bases between the two ends. Germline CDR1 SGHVS, CDR2 FQNEAQ. The CDR3 has 13 residues. The CDR3 sequence: CASSLEGFAEAFF. For the CDR3, the DNA is TGTGCCAGCAGCCTCGAAGGGTTCGCTGAAGCTTTCTTT.

The V and J genes are TRBV7-3 and TRBJ1-1; D is unresolved. V was clipped by 4 bases and J by 1 base, with 10 bases between them. Germline V gives CDR1 SGHTA, CDR2 FQGTGA. CDR3 length equals 14 residues. The chain's CDR3 is CASSSTTGNTEAFF. DNA of the CDR3: TGTGCCAGCAGCTCAACGACGGGGAACACTGAAGCTTTCTTT.

The chain carries TRBV19 and TRBJ1-5; D uncertain. CDR3 length equals 16 residues. The V gene's germline CDR1 is LNHDA and CDR2 SQIVND (reference sequence). V was cut by 7 bases and J by 0 bases, with 16 bases left in between. The DNA of the CDR3 is TGTGCCAGTACCTCTTTTGGGGTTTATAGCAATCAGCCCCAGCATTTT. Translated: CASTSFGVYSNQPQHF. The variable domain in full, with the rest retrieved from reference TRBV19 and TRBJ1-5, is DGGITQSPKYLFRKEGQNVTLSCEQNLNHDAMYWYRQDPGQGLRLIYYSQIVNDFQKGDIAEGYSVSREKKESFPLTVTSAQKNPTAFYLCASTSFGVYSNQPQHFGDGTRLSIL.

The chain has TRBV9 and TRBJ1-1, with D perhaps TRBD1 (6 bases). The ends were cut back, 0 bases at V and 6 bases at J, with 6 bases in the middle. The germline CDR1 and CDR2 sequences are SGDLS and YYNGEE. CDR3 length equals 12 residues. The CDR3 nucleotides are TGTGCCAGCAGCGTAGAGGGGGCTGAAGCTTTCTTT. The encoded protein is CASSVEGAEAFF.

The sample holds one count of this clone. The rearrangement links TRBV11-3 to TRBJ1-1, with unresolved D. The V end was cut by 5 bases, the J end by 1 base, with 8 bases between. The CDR3 is 13 amino acids. Germline CDR1 is SGHNT and CDR2 is YENEEA. Written as DNA, the CDR3 is TGTGCCAGCAGCCCACGACAGAACACTGAAGCTTTCTTT. Protein: CASSPRQNTEAFF.

This chain uses TRBV7-2 with TRBJ2-7, with TRBD1 identical over 7 bases. Trimming cost V 4 bases and J 4 bases; bases outside gene matches: 1. The CDR3 length is 12 residues. Germline CDR1 SGHTA, CDR2 FQGNSA. CDR3 protein: CASSYRGYEQYF. CDR3 DNA: TGTGCCAGCAGCTACAGGGGATACGAGCAGTACTTC.

The V and J genes are TRBV5-4 and TRBJ2-2, with 11 bases fitting TRBD2. The J segment lost 5 bases and the V segment lost 4 bases, leaving 7 bases of the junction unmatched. This CDR3 comprises 16 residues. Germline assignment: CDR1 SGHNT and CDR2 YYREEE (reference sequence). In DNA form, the CDR3 reads TGTGCCAGCAGCCCCGTCGGGACTAGCGGAACCGGGGAGCTGTTTTTT. Translation gives CASSPVGTSGTGELFF.

This sequence joins TRBV11-2 and TRBJ1-1, with TRBD1 as a possible D gene (5 bases). V was shortened by 0 bases and J by 7 bases, with 15 bases between the two germline ends. This CDR3 comprises 15 residues. Germline lookup yields CDR1 SGHAT and CDR2 FQNNGV. CDR3 loop: CASSLEGTPRSEAFF. The DNA for the CDR3 is TGTGCCAGCAGCTTAGAAGGGACCCCCAGGAGTGAAGCTTTCTTT.

This chain joins TRBV2 and TRBJ2-4; D is uncertain. The V and J ends lost 5 bases and 7 bases respectively, with 12 bases between them. The CDR3 is 13 amino acids. CDR1 is SNHLY, CDR2 FYNNEI, per germline. The CDR3 here is CASSKDGWNIQYF. The CDR3, as DNA: TGTGCCAGCAGTAAGGACGGGTGGAACATTCAGTACTTC.

The chain links TRBV27 to TRBJ1-4, with D tentatively TRBD1 (6 bases). With 6 bases removed from V and 7 bases from J, the gap between germline ends came to 6 bases. The CDR3 loop spans 11 amino acids. CDR1 and CDR2 from the germline V gene are MNHEY and SMNVEV (reference sequence). In DNA, the CDR3 is TGTGCCAGCAGGGACAGTGAAAAACTGTTTTTT. It translates to CASRDSEKLFF.

This clone occurred a few times. This chain uses TRBV7-9 with TRBJ1-5; 7 bases map to TRBD1. The CDR3 is 14 amino acids. The germline gives CDR1 SEHNR, CDR2 FQNEAQ (reference sequence). J was trimmed by 0 bases and V by 5 bases; bases with no gene match: 1. CDR3 region: CASSRQGSNQPQHF. The CDR3 DNA sequence: TGTGCCAGCAGCCGACAGGGTAGCAATCAGCCCCAGCATTTT.

This rearrangement joins TRBV6-5 to TRBJ2-7, with 7 bases fitting TRBD2. V trimming: 11 bases; J trimming: 9 bases; junction bases outside the gene matches: 13. The length of the CDR3 is 12 residues. The germline CDR1 and CDR2 sequences are MNHEY and SVGAGI. CDR3 DNA sequence: TGTGCCGTACGGCGGGAGATCGGGTTGCAGTACTTC. It is translated as CAVRREIGLQYF.

The rearrangement uses TRBV12-5 and TRBJ1-1; D gene unclear. V shed 1 base and J shed 7 bases, with 13 bases lying between them. CDR1 is LGHNT and CDR2 is FRNRAP in the germline V gene. The CDR3 covers 14 residues. CDR3: CASGLEVVTGEAFF. The CDR3 nucleotides read TGTGCTAGTGGTTTGGAAGTGGTTACTGGTGAAGCTTTCTTT.